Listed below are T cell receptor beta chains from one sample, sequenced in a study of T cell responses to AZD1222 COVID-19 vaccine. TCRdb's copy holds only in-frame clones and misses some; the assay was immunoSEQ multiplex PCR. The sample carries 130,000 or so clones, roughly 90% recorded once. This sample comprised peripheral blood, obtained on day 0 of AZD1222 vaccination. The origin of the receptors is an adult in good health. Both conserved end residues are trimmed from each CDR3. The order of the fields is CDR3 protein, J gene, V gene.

cdr3_aa: ASSPRGTGELF; j_call: TRBJ2-2; v_call: TRBV2
cdr3_aa: ASSPPGVAKNIQY; j_call: TRBJ2-4; v_call: TRBV18
cdr3_aa: ASSRGYMGRQPQH; j_call: TRBJ1-5; v_call: TRBV6-6
cdr3_aa: ASSIRQGAGGNTIY; j_call: TRBJ1-3; v_call: TRBV7-2
cdr3_aa: ASSEPFNSNQPQH; j_call: TRBJ1-5; v_call: TRBV2
cdr3_aa: ASSQTGLYEQY; j_call: TRBJ2-7; v_call: TRBV5-1
cdr3_aa: ASSLEPRITDTQY; j_call: TRBJ2-3; v_call: TRBV5-1
cdr3_aa: ASRASGGMGLVTSTTYEQY; j_call: TRBJ2-7; v_call: TRBV27
cdr3_aa: ASSATLDRETGELF; j_call: TRBJ2-2; v_call: TRBV7-3
cdr3_aa: ASSTTGDGYT; j_call: TRBJ1-2; v_call: TRBV28
cdr3_aa: ASSRLAGTYNEQF; j_call: TRBJ2-1; v_call: TRBV13
cdr3_aa: ASSRGGPYNEQF; j_call: TRBJ2-1; v_call: TRBV27
cdr3_aa: AISETGAGANVLT; j_call: TRBJ2-6; v_call: TRBV10-3
cdr3_aa: ASSRSQYNEQF; j_call: TRBJ2-1; v_call: TRBV6-5
cdr3_aa: ASSEHQGVGEKLF; j_call: TRBJ1-4; v_call: TRBV3-1/TRBV3-2
cdr3_aa: ASSSRTGGDYEQY; j_call: TRBJ2-7; v_call: TRBV19
cdr3_aa: ASSRAVLGDNQPQH; j_call: TRBJ1-5; v_call: TRBV7-9
cdr3_aa: ASSQGQVVDNSPLH; j_call: TRBJ1-6; v_call: TRBV4-2
cdr3_aa: AWSLRKPYEQY; j_call: TRBJ2-7; v_call: TRBV30
cdr3_aa: ASSEEPTYEQY; j_call: TRBJ2-7; v_call: TRBV6-1
cdr3_aa: ASSWGAEAF; j_call: TRBJ1-1; v_call: TRBV6-5
cdr3_aa: ASGLVLGQGNYEQY; j_call: TRBJ2-7; v_call: TRBV12-5
cdr3_aa: ATSRGTSGSYTGELF; j_call: TRBJ2-2; v_call: TRBV15
cdr3_aa: ASSQNPQGSREAF; j_call: TRBJ1-1; v_call: TRBV3-1/TRBV3-2
cdr3_aa: ASSLDGLSGNTIY; j_call: TRBJ1-3; v_call: TRBV5-1
cdr3_aa: ASSSRGALTYSNQPQH; j_call: TRBJ1-5; v_call: TRBV7-3
cdr3_aa: AISESRRTAGNTEAF; j_call: TRBJ1-1; v_call: TRBV10-3
cdr3_aa: ASSQGVASGGLGTQY; j_call: TRBJ2-5; v_call: TRBV7-3
cdr3_aa: ASSHRNTGEQY; j_call: TRBJ2-7; v_call: TRBV4-1
cdr3_aa: ATLDRGRSGNTIY; j_call: TRBJ1-3; v_call: TRBV28
cdr3_aa: AWSVLSEAF; j_call: TRBJ1-1; v_call: TRBV30
cdr3_aa: ASSVKSSEDTQY; j_call: TRBJ2-3; v_call: TRBV9
cdr3_aa: ASSQSTGYNEQF; j_call: TRBJ2-1; v_call: TRBV4-3
cdr3_aa: ASGVRVRYEKLF; j_call: TRBJ1-4; v_call: TRBV2
cdr3_aa: ASSISAGLTDTQY; j_call: TRBJ2-3; v_call: TRBV19
cdr3_aa: ASSRDRRNQPQH; j_call: TRBJ1-5; v_call: TRBV28
cdr3_aa: AWSVTGGATDTQY; j_call: TRBJ2-3; v_call: TRBV30
cdr3_aa: ASRSRDNPGYT; j_call: TRBJ1-2; v_call: TRBV2
cdr3_aa: ASSQPGTGTDTQY; j_call: TRBJ2-3; v_call: TRBV14
cdr3_aa: ASSTGISYEQY; j_call: TRBJ2-7; v_call: TRBV12-3/TRBV12-4
cdr3_aa: ASSQDLGQPQH; j_call: TRBJ1-5; v_call: TRBV4-3
cdr3_aa: ASSIFPGQNYGYT; j_call: TRBJ1-2; v_call: TRBV19
cdr3_aa: ASSQDWTVGEAF; j_call: TRBJ1-1; v_call: TRBV4-3
cdr3_aa: ASSSGEGPYGYT; j_call: TRBJ1-2; v_call: TRBV19
cdr3_aa: ASSWGQYGTDTQY; j_call: TRBJ2-3; v_call: TRBV5-8
cdr3_aa: ASSQGLALGTDTQY; j_call: TRBJ2-3; v_call: TRBV4-1
cdr3_aa: ASSEVGRSTNEKLF; j_call: TRBJ1-4; v_call: TRBV2
cdr3_aa: ASSLVALSGQPQH; j_call: TRBJ1-5; v_call: TRBV7-2
cdr3_aa: ASSFGQVNSPLH; j_call: TRBJ1-6; v_call: TRBV3-1/TRBV3-2
cdr3_aa: ASSWGGGARNTEAF; j_call: TRBJ1-1; v_call: TRBV11-2
cdr3_aa: ASSARVGTGRTGELF; j_call: TRBJ2-2; v_call: TRBV6-1
cdr3_aa: ASSVGLVFTDTQY; j_call: TRBJ2-3; v_call: TRBV9
cdr3_aa: ASSQVVATGELF; j_call: TRBJ2-2; v_call: TRBV6-2/TRBV6-3
cdr3_aa: ASSSRDQRNEQF; j_call: TRBJ2-1; v_call: TRBV7-8